The sequence of this T cell receptor (beta chain) was determined in a study of cytomegalovirus exposure and HLA in healthy donors. Comments on this clone: Its antigen is not identified.

The PCR was carried out with 60 Vbeta primers and 13 Jbeta primers. The repertoire was sequenced with immunoSEQ multiplex PCR; TCRdb's copy has only in-frame clones and lacks some. The sample lists about 210,000 clones; about 88% were seen once. Findings of the study overall: On later analysis, the bulk of CMV-associated TCR beta chains appeared to be HLA-restricted.

V lost 0 bases, J lost 4 bases, and 8 bases lay in between. Germline CDR1 SGHDT, CDR2 YYEEEE. The CDR3 spans 15 residues. The clonotype originates from a girl aged 2 to 10 in good health and CMV-seronegative. Sample: PBMCs. V usage is TRBV5-6 and J usage is TRBJ1-6; D possibly corresponds to TRBD1 (5 bases). Here the CDR3 DNA reads TGTGCCAGCAGCTTGGACAGGATATATAATTCACCCCTCCACTTT. It translates to CASSLDRIYNSPLHF.